The text below deals with one T cell receptor (beta chain). No fewer than 5.5 micrograms of total RNA were isolated from every sample. Next came a second PCR, run for about 6 to 11 cycles, which used a sample-barcoded 5' primer along with a J-beta primer mix. Sequencing yielded, for each sample, at least 3 million paired-end reads carrying CDR3. TCRdb reanalysed the 5' RACE reads using MiXCR and keeps one entry per CDR3 protein. The table records roughly 1,000,000 distinct CDR3 sequences, less than 25% of them present only once. These data originate in a study of blood T cells in healthy people across ages. This sample was shared with a second study, whose subject was T cells of mothers and their children. From that report: A few healthy Caucasian mothers, along with their six children, served as the donors. In each mother, TCR beta CDR3 reads exceeded 10 million; in each child, they numbered around 3 million.

What was sequenced was blood. The origin of this receptor is a girl aged 2 to 9 in good health.

The CDR3 sequence is CASSYSKPAGYTF. The CDR3 DNA is TGTGCCAGCAGTTACTCGAAACCCGCTGGCTACACCTTC. This chain uses TRBV6-2 or TRBV6-3 with TRBJ1-2; no reliable D call. In germline, CDR1 is MNHEY, CDR2 SVGEGT. This CDR3 comprises 13 residues. Trimming took 0 bases from V and 7 from J, leaving 9 bases between them.